This T cell receptor (beta chain) was identified in a study of beta chain features in type 1 diabetes. In the study overall: Examination spanned approximately 110 million sorted cells from all samples. Findings of the study overall: Within patients, naive, central memory and Treg TCRB repertoires seemed more similar than within healthy donors. Across all four CD4+ subsets, people with type 1 diabetes showed modestly shorter TCRB CDR3s.

This clone has just a few counts. Its matching antigen is unknown. Trimming removed 6 bases from V and 2 bases from J, with 19 bases in between. The CDR3 has 15 amino acids. Germline CDR1 reads SQVTM; CDR2 reads ANQGSEA. Since all of the isolated RNA was reverse transcribed, expressed TCRB transcripts were what got sequenced. Measured with immunoSEQ multiplex PCR; TCRdb has only the in-frame clones, and not every one. The sample lists 400,000 or so clones; around an eighth were seen once. The authors sorted CD4+ naive, central memory, regulatory and stem cell-like memory cells via CD45RO/CCR7/CD25/CD127/CD95/CD27.

The V call is TRBV29-1, the J call TRBJ2-5, with D maybe TRBD1 (5 bases). Sequencing was carried out using naive CD4+ T cells from blood. The receptor comes from a woman aged 18-35 years with type 1 diabetes. CDR3 amino acids: CSVRAHQGRQETQYF. The CDR3 DNA follows: TGCAGCGTGCGCGCCCATCAGGGTCGACAAGAGACCCAGTACTTC. The whole variable domain, filled in from reference TRBV29-1 and TRBJ2-5, reads SAVISQKPSRDICQRGTSLTIQCQVDSQVTMMFWYRQQPGQSLTLIATANQGSEATYESGFVIDKFPISRPNLTFSTLTVSNMSPEDSSIYLCSVRAHQGRQETQYFGPGTRLLVL.